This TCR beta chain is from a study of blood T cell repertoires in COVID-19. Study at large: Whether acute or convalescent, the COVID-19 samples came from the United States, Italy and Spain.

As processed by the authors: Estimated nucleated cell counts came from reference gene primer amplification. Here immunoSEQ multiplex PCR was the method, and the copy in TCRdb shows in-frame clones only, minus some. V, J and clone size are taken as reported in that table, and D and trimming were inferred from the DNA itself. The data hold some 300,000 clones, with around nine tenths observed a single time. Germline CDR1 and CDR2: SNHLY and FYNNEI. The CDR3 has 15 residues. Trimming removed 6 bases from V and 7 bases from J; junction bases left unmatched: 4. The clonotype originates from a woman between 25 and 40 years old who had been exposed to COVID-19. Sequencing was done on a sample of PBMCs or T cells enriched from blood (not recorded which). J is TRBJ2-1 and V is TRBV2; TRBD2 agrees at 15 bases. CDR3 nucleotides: TGTGCCAGCAGCGGACTAGCGGGGGGGCCGAATGAGCAGTTCTTC. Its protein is CASSGLAGGPNEQFF.